This T cell receptor (beta chain) was obtained from a study of vaccination and CD4 T cells after COVID-19. Treatment reported: approximately 9-day PBMC culture with coronavirus spike peptide pools or control peptides (ViraFEST assay). Remarks on this clonotype: Its target is unknown.

CD4+ T cells that had been cultured provided DNA sequenced with the Oncomine TCR Beta short-read assay. TCRdb redid the calling of the PCR reads with MiXCR, one entry per CDR3 protein. The sample contains some 11,000 distinct CDR3 sequences, under 85% of which appear only once. The germline gives CDR1 LGHNA, CDR2 YSLEER. V lost 2 bases to trimming and J lost 2 bases; unmatched junction nucleotides: 7. This CDR3 comprises 18 residues. V and J are TRBV4-3 and TRBJ2-2; 11 nucleotides line up with TRBD2. This TCR was recovered from a human donor who had recovered from COVID-19. Sequencing used CD4+ T cells from blood, cultured in vitro. The CDR3 coding sequence is TGCGCCAGCAGCCAATCCATAGCGGGAGGGCTAAACACCGGGGAGCTGTTTTTT. Its translation: CASSQSIAGGLNTGELFF.